This T cell receptor beta chain was documented in a study of T cells in Graves' hyperthyroidism and ophthalmopathy. From RNA transcripts, TCR beta CDR3 regions were amplified. The primer set for the first-round RT-PCR of the TCR CDR3 was HTBI. MiXCR, applied by TCRdb to the multiplex PCR reads, yields one record per CDR3 protein. The table shows approximately 150,000 distinct CDR3 sequences, with 9.4% occurring only once. The J segment lost 2 bases and the V segment lost 4 bases, leaving 4 bases of the junction unmatched. CDR1 SGHAT and CDR2 FQNNGV come from the germline V gene. CDR3 length: 14 amino acids. The blood specimen was taken at initial hyperthyroidism diagnosis, before any ophthalmopathy symptoms. From under 12 ml of fresh peripheral blood, PBMCs were isolated. This clonotype was counted at least ten times. Its specificity is not known. Study conclusions and caveats: Model-based prediction identified ophthalmopathy a median approximately 6 months prior to its onset.

Material for sequencing was blood. This clonotype originated in a woman aged 18-29 years with Graves' hyperthyroidism that later progressed to Graves' ophthalmopathy. J is TRBJ1-1 and V is TRBV11-2; 7 bases are a match to TRBD1. The CDR3 bases are TGTGCCAGCAGCTCTGACAGGGTTAACACTGAAGCTTTCTTT. Residues: CASSSDRVNTEAFF.